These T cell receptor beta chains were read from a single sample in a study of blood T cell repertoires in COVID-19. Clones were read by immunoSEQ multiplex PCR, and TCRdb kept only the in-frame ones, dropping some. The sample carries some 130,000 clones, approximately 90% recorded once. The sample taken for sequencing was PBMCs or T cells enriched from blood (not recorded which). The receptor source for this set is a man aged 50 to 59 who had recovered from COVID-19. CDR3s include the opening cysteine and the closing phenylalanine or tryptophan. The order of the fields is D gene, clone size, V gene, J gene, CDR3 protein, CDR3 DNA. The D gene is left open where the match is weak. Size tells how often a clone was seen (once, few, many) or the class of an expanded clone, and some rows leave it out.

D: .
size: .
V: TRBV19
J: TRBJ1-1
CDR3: CASTTSWGGNTEAFF
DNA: TGTGCCAGTACCACCTCCTGGGGCGGGAACACTGAAGCTTTCTTT

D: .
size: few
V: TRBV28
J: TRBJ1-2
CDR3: CASSRGADYGYTF
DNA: TGTGCCAGCAGTCGGGGGGCGGATTATGGCTACACCTTC

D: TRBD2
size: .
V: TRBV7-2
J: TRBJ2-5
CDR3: CASSLGVSGPQETQYF
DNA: TGTGCCAGCAGCTTAGGAGTTAGCGGGCCTCAAGAGACCCAGTACTTC

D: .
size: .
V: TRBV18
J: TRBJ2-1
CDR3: CASSLLSNEQFF
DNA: TGTGCCAGCTCACTCTTATCCAATGAGCAGTTCTTC

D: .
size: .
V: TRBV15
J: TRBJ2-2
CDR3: CATSRFSVGELFF
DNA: TGTGCCACCAGCAGGTTCTCCGTCGGGGAGCTGTTTTTT

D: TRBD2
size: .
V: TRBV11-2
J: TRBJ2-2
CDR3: CASSLGPGLAGSGELFF
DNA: TGTGCCAGCAGCTTAGGCCCCGGACTAGCGGGGTCGGGGGAGCTGTTTTTT

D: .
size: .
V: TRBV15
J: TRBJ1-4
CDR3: CATSRGLVGNEKLFF
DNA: TGTGCCACCAGCAGAGGTTTGGTCGGGAATGAAAAACTGTTTTTT

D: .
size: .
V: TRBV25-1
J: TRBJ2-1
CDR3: CASSRLSSYNEQFF
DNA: TGTGCCAGCTCGAGGTTAAGCTCCTACAATGAGCAGTTCTTC

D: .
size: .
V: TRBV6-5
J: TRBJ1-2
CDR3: CASSYFPRVANYGYTF
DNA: TGTGCCAGCAGTTACTTTCCGCGGGTAGCTAACTATGGCTACACCTTC

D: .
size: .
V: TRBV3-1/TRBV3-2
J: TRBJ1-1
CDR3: CASSQQGLNTEAFF
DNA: TGTGCCAGCAGCCAACAGGGATTGAACACTGAAGCTTTCTTT

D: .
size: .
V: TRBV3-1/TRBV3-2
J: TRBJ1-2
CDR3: CASSQEGGNYGYTF
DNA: TGTGCCAGCAGCCAAGAAGGCGGAAACTATGGCTACACCTTC

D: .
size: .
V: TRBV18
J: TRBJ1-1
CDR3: CASSQEWNTEAFF
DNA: TGTGCCAGCTCCCAAGAGTGGAACACTGAAGCTTTCTTT

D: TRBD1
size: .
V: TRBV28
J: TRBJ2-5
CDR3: CASGTPGTGVETQYF
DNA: TGTGCCAGCGGAACCCCCGGGACAGGGGTAGAGACCCAGTACTTC

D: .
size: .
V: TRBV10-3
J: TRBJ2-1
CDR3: CAISESSQGDNEQFF
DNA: TGTGCCATCAGTGAGTCGAGTCAGGGTGACAATGAGCAGTTCTTC

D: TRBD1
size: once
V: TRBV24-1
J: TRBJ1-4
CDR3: CATSDPQGDGEKLFF
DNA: TGTGCCACCAGTGATCCCCAGGGGGATGGAGAAAAACTGTTTTTT

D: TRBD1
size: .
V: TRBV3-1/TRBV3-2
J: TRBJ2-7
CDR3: CASSQELGQGVVEQYF
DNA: TGTGCCAGCAGCCAAGAGCTGGGACAGGGGGTAGTAGAGCAGTACTTC

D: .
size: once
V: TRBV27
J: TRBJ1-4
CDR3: CASSLFGGRETNEKLFF
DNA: TGTGCCAGCAGTTTATTTGGGGGCAGGGAAACTAATGAAAAACTGTTTTTT

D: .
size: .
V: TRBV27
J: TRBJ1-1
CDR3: CASSPRGRTLNTEAFF
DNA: TGTGCCAGCAGTCCCCGAGGGAGGACCCTGAACACTGAAGCTTTCTTT

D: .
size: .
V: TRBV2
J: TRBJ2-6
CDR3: CASSEFRSSGANVLTF
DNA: TGTGCCAGCAGCGAGTTCCGTAGCTCTGGGGCCAACGTCCTGACTTTC

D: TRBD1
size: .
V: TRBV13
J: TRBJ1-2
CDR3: CASSSRTGAHGYTF
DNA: TGTGCCAGCAGCTCTAGGACAGGGGCTCACGGCTACACCTTC

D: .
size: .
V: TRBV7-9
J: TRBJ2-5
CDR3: CASSLRRQRQETQYF
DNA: TGTGCCAGCAGCTTGAGGAGGCAGCGCCAAGAGACCCAGTACTTC

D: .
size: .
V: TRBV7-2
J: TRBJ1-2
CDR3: CASSTQQGLDYGYTF
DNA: TGTGCCAGCAGCACGCAACAGGGTCTCGATTATGGCTACACCTTC

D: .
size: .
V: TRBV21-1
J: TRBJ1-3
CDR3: CASGWAHSGNTIYF
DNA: TGTGCCAGCGGGTGGGCGCACTCTGGAAACACCATATATTTT

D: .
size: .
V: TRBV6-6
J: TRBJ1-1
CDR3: CASSYRGANTEAFF
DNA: TGTGCCAGCAGTTACCGGGGAGCGAACACTGAAGCTTTCTTT

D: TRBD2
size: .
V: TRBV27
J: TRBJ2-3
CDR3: CASSLSSLGGGPGDTQYF
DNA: TGTGCCAGCAGTCTATCTAGCTTAGGCGGGGGTCCAGGAGATACGCAGTATTTT

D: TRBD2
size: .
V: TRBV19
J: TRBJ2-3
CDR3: CASSIVGLLTDTQYF
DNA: TGTGCCAGTAGTATAGTGGGACTACTCACAGATACGCAGTATTTT

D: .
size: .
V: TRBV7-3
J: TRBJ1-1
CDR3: CASSSGQNTEAFF
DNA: TGTGCCAGCAGCTCGGGACAGAACACTGAAGCTTTCTTT

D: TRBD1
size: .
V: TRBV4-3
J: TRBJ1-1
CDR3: CASSQDLGTGGRTEAFF
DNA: TGCGCCAGCAGCCAAGATCTTGGGACAGGGGGCCGCACTGAAGCTTTCTTT

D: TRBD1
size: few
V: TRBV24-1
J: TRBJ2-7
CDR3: CATRDRGLISYEQYF
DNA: TGTGCCACCAGAGACAGGGGGCTCATTTCCTACGAGCAGTACTTC

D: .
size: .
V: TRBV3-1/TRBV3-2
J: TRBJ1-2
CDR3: CASSQRGSDYGYTF
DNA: TGTGCCAGCAGCCAGAGGGGGTCTGACTATGGCTACACCTTC

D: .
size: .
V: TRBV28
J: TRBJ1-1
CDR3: CASSSSMNTEAFF
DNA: TGTGCCAGCAGTTCCAGTATGAACACTGAAGCTTTCTTT

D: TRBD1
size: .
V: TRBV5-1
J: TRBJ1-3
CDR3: CASSLTGQGYGNTIYF
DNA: TGCGCCAGCAGCTTGACCGGACAGGGCTACGGAAACACCATATATTTT

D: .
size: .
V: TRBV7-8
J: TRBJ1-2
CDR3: CASSISPGLQIYGYTF
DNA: TGTGCCAGCAGCATAAGCCCAGGACTACAGATCTATGGCTACACCTTC

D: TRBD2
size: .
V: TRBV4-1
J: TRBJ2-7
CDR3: CASSQRLAGVDQYEQYF
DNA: TGCGCCAGCAGCCAGCGACTAGCGGGAGTCGATCAATACGAGCAGTACTTC

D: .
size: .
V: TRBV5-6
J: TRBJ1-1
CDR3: CASSSLGGAGTEAFF
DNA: TGTGCCAGCAGCTCACTAGGGGGGGCAGGCACTGAAGCTTTCTTT

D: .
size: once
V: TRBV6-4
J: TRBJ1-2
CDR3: CASSVGLTGGYTF
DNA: TGTGCCAGCAGTGTGGGACTAACGGGGGGCTACACCTTC

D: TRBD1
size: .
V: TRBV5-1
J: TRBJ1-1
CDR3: CASSLDRGKIVDTEAFF
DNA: TGCGCCAGCAGCTTAGACAGGGGAAAAATTGTGGATACTGAAGCTTTCTTT

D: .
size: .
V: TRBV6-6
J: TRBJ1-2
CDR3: CASSARGEAYGYTF
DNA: TGTGCCAGCAGTGCCCGGGGTGAAGCCTATGGCTACACCTTC

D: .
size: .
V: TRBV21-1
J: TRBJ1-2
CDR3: CASTVAGEYGYTF
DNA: TGTGCCAGCACCGTGGCGGGGGAATATGGCTACACCTTC

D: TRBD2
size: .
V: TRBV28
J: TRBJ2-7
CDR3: CASSLNGGVQYF
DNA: TGTGCCAGCAGTCTAAATGGGGGGGTGCAGTACTTC

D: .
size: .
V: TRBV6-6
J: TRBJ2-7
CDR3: CASSYVGRAAYEQYF
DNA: TGTGCCAGCAGTTACGTTGGCAGGGCGGCCTACGAGCAGTACTTC

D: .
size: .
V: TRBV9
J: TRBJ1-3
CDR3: CASSVAPGEGGNTIYF
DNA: TGTGCCAGCAGCGTAGCCCCAGGGGAAGGTGGAAACACCATATATTTT

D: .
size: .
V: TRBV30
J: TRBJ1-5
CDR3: CAWSSGKLGPQHF
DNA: TGTGCCTGGAGTTCAGGGAAATTGGGGCCCCAGCATTTT

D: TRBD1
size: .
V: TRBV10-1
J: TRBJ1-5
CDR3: CASSDRTDRGECNQPQHF
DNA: TGCGCCAGCAGTGATCGTACGGACAGGGGGGAATGCAATCAGCCCCAGCATTTT

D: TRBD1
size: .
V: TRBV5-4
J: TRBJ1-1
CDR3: CASSLPGTVNTEAFF
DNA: TGTGCCAGCAGCTTGCCCGGGACAGTCAACACTGAAGCTTTCTTT

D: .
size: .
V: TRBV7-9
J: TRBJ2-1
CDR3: CASSDNYNEQFF
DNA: TGTGCCAGCAGCGACAACTACAATGAGCAGTTCTTC

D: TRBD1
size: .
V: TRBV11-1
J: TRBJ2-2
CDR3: CASSLRQGDTGELFF
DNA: TGTGCCAGCAGCCTAAGACAGGGTGACACCGGGGAGCTGTTTTTT

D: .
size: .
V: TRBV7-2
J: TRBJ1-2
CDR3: CASSLSWGPDYGYTF
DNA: TGTGCCAGCAGCTTATCTTGGGGGCCTGACTATGGCTACACCTTC